This T cell receptor beta chain was profiled in a study of cytomegalovirus exposure and HLA in healthy donors. CDR3 length equals 11 residues. Trimming removed 7 bases at V and 5 bases at J, with 8 bases between. Germline lookup yields CDR1 MNHNY and CDR2 SVGAGI (reference sequence). The PCR was carried out with 60 Vbeta primers and 13 Jbeta primers. Assay: immunoSEQ multiplex PCR; the TCRdb copy retains only in-frame clones and omits some. The sample has roughly 160,000 clones; 60% to 80% are singletons. Worth noting for this clone: Its antigen is undetermined.

Whole-study findings and limits: A few chains tied to CMV proved CMV antigen-specific in vitro. Reports state that TCR beta sequences accurately predicted most subjects' HLA-A and HLA-B alleles.

The V call is TRBV6-6, the J call TRBJ2-5; D is possibly TRBD1 (6 bases). The sequenced sample consisted of PBMCs. This receptor was taken from a middle-aged man in good health and CMV-seropositive. The CDR3, as DNA: TGTGCCAGCAAGGGACATGAGACCCAGTACTTC. It is translated as CASKGHETQYF.